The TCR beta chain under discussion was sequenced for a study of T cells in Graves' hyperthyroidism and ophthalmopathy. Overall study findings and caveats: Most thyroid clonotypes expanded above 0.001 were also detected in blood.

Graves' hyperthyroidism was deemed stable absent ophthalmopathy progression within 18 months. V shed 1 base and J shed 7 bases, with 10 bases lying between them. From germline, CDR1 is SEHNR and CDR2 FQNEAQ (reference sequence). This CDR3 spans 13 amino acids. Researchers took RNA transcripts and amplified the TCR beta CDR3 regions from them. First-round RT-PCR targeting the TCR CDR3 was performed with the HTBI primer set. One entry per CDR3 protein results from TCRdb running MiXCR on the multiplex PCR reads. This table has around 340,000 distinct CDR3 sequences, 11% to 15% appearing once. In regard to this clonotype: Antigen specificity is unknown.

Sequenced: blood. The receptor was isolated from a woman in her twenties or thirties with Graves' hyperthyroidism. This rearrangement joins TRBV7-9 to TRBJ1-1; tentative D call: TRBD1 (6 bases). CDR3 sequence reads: CASSLDGGSEAFF. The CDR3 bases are TGTGCCAGCAGCTTAGATGGGGGCAGTGAAGCTTTCTTT.